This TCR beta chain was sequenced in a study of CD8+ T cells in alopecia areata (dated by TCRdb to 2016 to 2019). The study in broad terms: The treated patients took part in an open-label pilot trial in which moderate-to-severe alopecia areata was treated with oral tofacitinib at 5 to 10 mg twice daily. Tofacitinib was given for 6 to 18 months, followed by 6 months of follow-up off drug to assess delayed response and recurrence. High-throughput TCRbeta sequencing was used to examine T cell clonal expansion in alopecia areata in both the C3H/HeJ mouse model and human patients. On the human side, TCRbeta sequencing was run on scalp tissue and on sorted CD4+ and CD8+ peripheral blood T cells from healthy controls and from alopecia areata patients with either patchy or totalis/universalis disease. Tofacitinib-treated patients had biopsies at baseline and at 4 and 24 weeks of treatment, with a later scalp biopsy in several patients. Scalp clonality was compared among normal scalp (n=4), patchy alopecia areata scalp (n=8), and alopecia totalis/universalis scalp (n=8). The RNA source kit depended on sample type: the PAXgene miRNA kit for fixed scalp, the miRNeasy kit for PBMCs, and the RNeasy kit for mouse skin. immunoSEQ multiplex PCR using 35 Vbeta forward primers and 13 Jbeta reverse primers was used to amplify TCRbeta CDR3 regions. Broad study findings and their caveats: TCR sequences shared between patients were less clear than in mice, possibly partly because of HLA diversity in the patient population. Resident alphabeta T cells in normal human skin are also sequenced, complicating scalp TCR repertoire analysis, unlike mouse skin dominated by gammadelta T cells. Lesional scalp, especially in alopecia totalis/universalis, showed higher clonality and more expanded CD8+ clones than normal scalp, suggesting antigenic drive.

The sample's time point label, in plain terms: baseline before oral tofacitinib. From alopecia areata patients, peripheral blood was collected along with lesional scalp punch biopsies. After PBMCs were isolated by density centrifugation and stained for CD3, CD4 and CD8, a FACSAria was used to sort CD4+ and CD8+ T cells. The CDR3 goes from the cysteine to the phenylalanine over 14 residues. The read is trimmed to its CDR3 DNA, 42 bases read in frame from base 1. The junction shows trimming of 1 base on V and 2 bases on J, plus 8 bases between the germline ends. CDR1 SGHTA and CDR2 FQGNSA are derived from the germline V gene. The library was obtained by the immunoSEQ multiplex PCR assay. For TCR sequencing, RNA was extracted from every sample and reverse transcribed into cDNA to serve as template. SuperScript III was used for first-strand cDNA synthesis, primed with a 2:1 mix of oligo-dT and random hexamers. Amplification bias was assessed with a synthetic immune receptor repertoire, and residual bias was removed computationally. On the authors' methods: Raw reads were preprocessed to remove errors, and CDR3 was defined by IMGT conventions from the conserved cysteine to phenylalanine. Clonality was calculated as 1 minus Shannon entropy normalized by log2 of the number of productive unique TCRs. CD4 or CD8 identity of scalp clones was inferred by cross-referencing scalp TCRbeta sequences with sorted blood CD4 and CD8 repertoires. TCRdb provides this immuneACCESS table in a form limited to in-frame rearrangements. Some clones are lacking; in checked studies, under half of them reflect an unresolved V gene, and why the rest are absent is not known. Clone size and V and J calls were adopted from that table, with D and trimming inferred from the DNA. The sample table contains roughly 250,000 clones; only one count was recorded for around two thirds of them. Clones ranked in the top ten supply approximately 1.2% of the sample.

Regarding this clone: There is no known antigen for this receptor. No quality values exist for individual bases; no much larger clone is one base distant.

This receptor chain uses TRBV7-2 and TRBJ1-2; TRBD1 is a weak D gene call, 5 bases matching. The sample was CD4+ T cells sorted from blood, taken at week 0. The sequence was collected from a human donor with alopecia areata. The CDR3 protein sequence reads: CASSLGRQNYGYTF. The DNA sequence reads TGTGCCAGCAGCTTAGGTAGACAGAACTATGGCTACACCTTC.